What follows are 4 T cell receptor beta chains derived from one specimen sequenced in a study of cytomegalovirus exposure and HLA in healthy donors listed by TCRdb under 2017. The library relied on the immunoSEQ multiplex PCR assay. For the multiplex PCR, a mixture combining 60 forward primers for TCR Vbeta segments and 13 reverse primers for TCR Jbeta segments was used. TCRdb took this table from immuneACCESS and kept in-frame rearrangements with V and J called. Such tables lack part of the clones; where checked against another copy, unresolved V genes explain under half of the gap, and the rest is unexplained. This sample gives some 140,000 clones in total; around 77% of them show up just once. The ten largest clones take up 2% of the sample. Input material: PBMCs. The receptors come from a man between 25 and 39 years old in good health and CMV-seronegative.

This clone was seen once. V gene TRBV5-1 combines with J gene TRBJ2-7; 13 bases are shared with TRBD2. This CDR3 comprises 18 residues. Germline V lookup: CDR1 SGHRS, CDR2 YFSETQ. Trimming took 3 bases from V and 3 from J; bases not matched to a gene: 12. This chain's CDR3 is CASSSEGLAGLDGYEQYF. The CDR3 DNA reads TGCGCCAGCAGCTCGGAGGGACTAGCGGGACTCGACGGCTACGAGCAGTACTTC.

The J gene is TRBJ1-1, the V gene TRBV6-5; D ambiguous. The CDR3 runs 14 residues. Per the germline V gene, CDR1 is MNHEY and CDR2 is SVGAGI. V was clipped by 0 bases and J by 5 bases, with 10 bases between them. The CDR3, as DNA: TGTGCCAGCAGTTACTCGCGGGTCGGGACTGAAGCTTTCTTT. Translation: CASSYSRVGTEAFF.

The V call is TRBV5-1, the J call TRBJ2-6; 10 bases line up with TRBD1. Germline V gene data show CDR1 as SGHRS and CDR2 as YFSETQ. The CDR3 extends over 18 amino acids. V was pared by 1 base and J by 1 base, with 5 bases of the junction left unmatched. The DNA for the CDR3 is TGCGCCAGCAGCTTGTATCCGGGACAGGGGTCTGGGGCCAACGTCCTGACTTTC. Its protein product is CASSLYPGQGSGANVLTF.

V is TRBV5-5 and J is TRBJ2-1; TRBD2 might be the D (5 bases). Germline V gives CDR1 SGHKS, CDR2 YYEKEE (reference sequence). The V gene lost 4 bases and the J gene lost 5 bases, with 16 bases spanning the gap. The CDR3 has 15 amino acids. This chain's CDR3 is CASSKLPGSNNEQFF. The CDR3 DNA follows: TGTGCCAGCAGCAAGCTACCGGGATCTAACAATGAGCAGTTCTTC.